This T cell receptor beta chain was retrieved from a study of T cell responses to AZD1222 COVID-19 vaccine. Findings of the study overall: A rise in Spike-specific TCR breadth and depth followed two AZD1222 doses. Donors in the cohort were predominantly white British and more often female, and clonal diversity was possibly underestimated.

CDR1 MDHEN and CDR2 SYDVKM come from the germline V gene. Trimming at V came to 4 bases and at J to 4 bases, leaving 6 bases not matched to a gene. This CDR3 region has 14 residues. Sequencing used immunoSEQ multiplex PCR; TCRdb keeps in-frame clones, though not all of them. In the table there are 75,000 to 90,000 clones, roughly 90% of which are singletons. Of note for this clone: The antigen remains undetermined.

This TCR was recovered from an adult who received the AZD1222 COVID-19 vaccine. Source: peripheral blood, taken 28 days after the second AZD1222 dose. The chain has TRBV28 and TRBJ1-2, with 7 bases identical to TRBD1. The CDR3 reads CASSYQDRTYGYTF. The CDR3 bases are TGTGCCAGCAGTTACCAGGACAGGACCTATGGCTACACCTTC.